The entry that follows covers one TCR beta chain sequence. Original processing methods: Quantification of nucleated cells was approximated via reference gene primer amplification. The data were produced by immunoSEQ multiplex PCR, yet TCRdb's version contains in-frame clones alone and is incomplete. The V and J calls and clone size come from that table; D and trimming were worked out from the DNA. Of 60,000 to 70,000 clones listed, 75% to 80% are singletons. The CDR3 is 13 amino acids. The germline gives CDR1 SGHRS, CDR2 YFSETQ. V lost 5 bases, J lost 1 base, and 9 bases lay in between. This record belongs to a study of blood T cell repertoires in COVID-19. Across the whole study: Acute and convalescent COVID-19 samples came from the United States, Italy and Spain. T cells, B-cell-depleted T cells, or PBMCs provided the cDNA or gDNA that served as material.

The chain links TRBV5-1 to TRBJ1-1, with unresolved D. Sequenced material: peripheral blood. This TCR derives from a woman aged 80 or older with acute or convalescent COVID-19. The CDR3 loop is CASRNSQNTEAFF. CDR3 DNA: TGCGCCAGCAGAAACAGTCAGAACACTGAAGCTTTCTTT. The whole variable domain, remainder taken from reference TRBV5-1 and TRBJ1-1, is KAGVTQTPRYLIKTRGQQVTLSCSPISGHRSVSWYQQTPGQGLQFLFEYFSETQRNKGNFPGRFSGRQFSNSRSEMNVSTLELGDSALYLCASRNSQNTEAFFGQGTRLTVV.